This entry lists 7 T cell receptor beta chains sequenced from one sample in a study of control samples from healthy donors and cancer patients. Only in-frame clones appear in the TCRdb table, and some are missing; sequencing was by immunoSEQ multiplex PCR. Of about 130,000 clones in the sample, 80% to 95% were seen once. The material sequenced was PBMCs. Receptor source: a man older than 75 with head and neck cancer.

The chain joins TRBV10-3 to TRBJ1-1; D is ambiguous. In germline, CDR1 is ENHRY, CDR2 SYGVKD. Trimming took off 6 bases at V and 2 bases at J, with 10 bases between the two ends. CDR3 length equals 13 residues. The CDR3: CAISGPQNTEAFF. CDR3 nucleotide sequence: TGTGCCATCAGCGGGCCGCAAAACACTGAAGCTTTCTTT.

The chain joins TRBV5-4 to TRBJ1-6; no firm D call. There are 14 residues in the CDR3. The germline CDR1 and CDR2 sequences are SGHNT and YYREEE (reference sequence). V lost 0 bases to trimming and J lost 7 bases, with 8 bases between them. The CDR3: CASSLEAGNSPLHF. The CDR3 DNA is TGTGCCAGCAGCTTGGAGGCAGGCAATTCACCCCTCCACTTT.

The V call is TRBV7-2, the J call TRBJ1-2; the D is unclear. Germline-derived CDR1 and CDR2 are SGHTA and FQGNSA. The V gene lost 0 bases and the J gene lost 8 bases, with 10 bases spanning the gap. CDR3 length: 13 residues. The CDR3 DNA is TGTGCCAGCAGCTTAGCTCCTGAGAGGGGCTACACCTTC. As protein: CASSLAPERGYTF.

This chain connects TRBV3-1 (or the pseudogene TRBV3-2) to TRBJ1-4, with TRBD1 as a possible D gene (6 bases). V was cut by 3 bases and J by 5 bases, with 13 bases left in between. This CDR3 has 15 amino acids. Germline CDR1 reads LGHDT; CDR2 reads YNNKEL (reference sequence). The chain's CDR3 is CASSHGGQPNEKLFF. The CDR3 coding sequence is TGTGCCAGCAGCCACGGGGGACAACCAAATGAAAAACTGTTTTTT.

The chain uses TRBV25-1 and TRBJ1-2, with D hard to call. Germline loops: CDR1 MGHDK, CDR2 SYGVNS. Trimming shortened V by 2 bases and J by 4 bases, and 5 bases separated the two germline ends. The length of the CDR3 is 12 residues. The CDR3 region is CASSEEGYGYTF. CDR3 nucleotides: TGTGCCAGCAGTGAAGAAGGCTATGGCTACACCTTC.

The CDR3 sequence is CASSLIRDYLTDTQYF. CDR3 DNA sequence: TGTGCCAGCAGCTTAATACGGGACTACCTCACAGATACGCAGTATTTT. The rearrangement uses TRBV7-8 and TRBJ2-3; 7 bases are a match to TRBD2. The CDR3 spans 16 residues. Unmatched junction bases numbered 7, after V lost 2 bases and J lost 2 bases. In germline, CDR1 is SGHVS, CDR2 FQNEAQ.

This clone was recorded once. The chain combines TRBV11-2 with TRBJ2-7; the D gene is possibly TRBD2 (6 bases). The germline V and J ends were trimmed by 5 bases and 3 bases, with 14 bases remaining between them. From germline, CDR1 is SGHAT and CDR2 FQNNGV. CDR3 length equals 14 residues. CDR3 in DNA: TGTGCCAGCAGCCGGGGGATAGGTGGCTACGAGCAGTACTTC. Amino acid sequence: CASSRGIGGYEQYF.